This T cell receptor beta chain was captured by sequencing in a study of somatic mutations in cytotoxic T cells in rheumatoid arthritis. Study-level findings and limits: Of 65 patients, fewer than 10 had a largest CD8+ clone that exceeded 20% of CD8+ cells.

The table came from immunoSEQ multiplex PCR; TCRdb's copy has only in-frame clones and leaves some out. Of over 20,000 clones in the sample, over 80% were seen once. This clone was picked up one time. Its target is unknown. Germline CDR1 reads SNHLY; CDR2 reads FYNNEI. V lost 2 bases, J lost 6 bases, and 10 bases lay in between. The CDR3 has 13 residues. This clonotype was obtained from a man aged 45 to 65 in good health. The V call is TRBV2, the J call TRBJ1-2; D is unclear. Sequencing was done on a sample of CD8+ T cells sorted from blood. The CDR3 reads CASSETTVDGYTF. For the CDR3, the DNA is TGTGCCAGCAGTGAAACCACGGTCGATGGCTACACCTTC.